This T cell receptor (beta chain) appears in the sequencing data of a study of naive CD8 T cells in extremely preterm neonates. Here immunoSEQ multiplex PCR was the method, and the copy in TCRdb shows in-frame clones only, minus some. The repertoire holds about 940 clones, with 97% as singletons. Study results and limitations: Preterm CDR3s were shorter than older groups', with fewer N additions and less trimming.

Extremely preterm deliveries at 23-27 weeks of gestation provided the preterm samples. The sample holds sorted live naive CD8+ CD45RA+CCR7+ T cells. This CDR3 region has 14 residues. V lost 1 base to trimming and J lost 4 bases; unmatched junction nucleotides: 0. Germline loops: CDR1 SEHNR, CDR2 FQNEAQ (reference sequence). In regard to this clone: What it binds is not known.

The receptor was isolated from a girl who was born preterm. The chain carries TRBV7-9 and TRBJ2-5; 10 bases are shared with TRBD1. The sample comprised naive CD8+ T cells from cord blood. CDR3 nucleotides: TGTGCCAGCAGCTTAGGGACAGGGGGAGAGACCCAGTACTTC. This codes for CASSLGTGGETQYF.